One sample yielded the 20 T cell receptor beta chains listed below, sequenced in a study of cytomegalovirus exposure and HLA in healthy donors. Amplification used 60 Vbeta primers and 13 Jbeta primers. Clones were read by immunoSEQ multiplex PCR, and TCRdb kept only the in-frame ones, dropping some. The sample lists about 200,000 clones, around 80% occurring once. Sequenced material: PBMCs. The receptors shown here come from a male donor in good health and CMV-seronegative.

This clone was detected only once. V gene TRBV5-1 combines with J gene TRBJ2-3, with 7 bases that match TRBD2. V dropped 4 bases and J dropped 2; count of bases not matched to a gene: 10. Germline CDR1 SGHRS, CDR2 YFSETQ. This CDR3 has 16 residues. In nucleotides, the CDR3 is TGCGCCAGCAGCGCGGAGGGAGGGCCATCCACAGATACGCAGTATTTT. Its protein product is CASSAEGGPSTDTQYF.

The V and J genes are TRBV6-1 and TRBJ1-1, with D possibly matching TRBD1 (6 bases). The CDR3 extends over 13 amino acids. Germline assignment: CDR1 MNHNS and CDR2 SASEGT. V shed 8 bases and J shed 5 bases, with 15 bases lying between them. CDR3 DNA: TGTGCCAGCTTGGAGAGGGGGTGGACTGAAGCTTTCTTT. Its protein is CASLERGWTEAFF.

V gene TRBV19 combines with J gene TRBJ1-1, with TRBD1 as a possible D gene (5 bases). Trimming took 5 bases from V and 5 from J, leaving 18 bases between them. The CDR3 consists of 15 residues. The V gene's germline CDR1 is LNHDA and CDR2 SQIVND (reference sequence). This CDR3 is CASSVPLRVWTEAFF. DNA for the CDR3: TGTGCCAGTAGTGTCCCCCTCAGGGTTTGGACTGAAGCTTTCTTT.

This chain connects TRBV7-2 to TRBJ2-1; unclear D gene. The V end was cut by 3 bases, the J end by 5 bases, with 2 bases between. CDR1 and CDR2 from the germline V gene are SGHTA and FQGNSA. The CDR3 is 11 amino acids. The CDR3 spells CASSFDNEQFF. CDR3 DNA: TGTGCCAGCAGCTTCGACAATGAGCAGTTCTTC.

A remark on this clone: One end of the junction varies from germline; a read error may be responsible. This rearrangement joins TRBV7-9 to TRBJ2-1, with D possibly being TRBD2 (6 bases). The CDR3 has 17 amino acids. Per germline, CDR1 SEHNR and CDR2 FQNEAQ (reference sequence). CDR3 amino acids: CSSSSYVSGESGGEQFF. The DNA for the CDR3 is TGTTCCAGCAGCTCTTACGTAAGCGGAGAATCCGGGGGTGAGCAGTTCTTC.

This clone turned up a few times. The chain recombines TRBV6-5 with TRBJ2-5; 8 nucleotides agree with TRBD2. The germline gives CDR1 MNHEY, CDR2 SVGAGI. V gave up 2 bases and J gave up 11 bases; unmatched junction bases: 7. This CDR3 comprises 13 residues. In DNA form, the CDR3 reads TGTGCCAGCAGTTACGCGGGAGGCCGCCGGCAGTACTTC. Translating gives CASSYAGGRRQYF.

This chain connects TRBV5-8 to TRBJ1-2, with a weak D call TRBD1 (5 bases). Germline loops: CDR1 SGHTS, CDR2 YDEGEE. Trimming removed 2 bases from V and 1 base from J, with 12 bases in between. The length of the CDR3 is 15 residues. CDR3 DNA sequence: TGTGCCAGCAGCTTTCCAGACAGACTTAACTATGGCTACACCTTC. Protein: CASSFPDRLNYGYTF.

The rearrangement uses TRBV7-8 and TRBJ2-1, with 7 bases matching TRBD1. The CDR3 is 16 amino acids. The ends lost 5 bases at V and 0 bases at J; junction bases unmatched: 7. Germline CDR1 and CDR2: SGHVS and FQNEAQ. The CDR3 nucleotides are TGTGCCAGCAGCACCGGGACAGACAGCTCCTACAATGAGCAGTTCTTC. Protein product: CASSTGTDSSYNEQFF.

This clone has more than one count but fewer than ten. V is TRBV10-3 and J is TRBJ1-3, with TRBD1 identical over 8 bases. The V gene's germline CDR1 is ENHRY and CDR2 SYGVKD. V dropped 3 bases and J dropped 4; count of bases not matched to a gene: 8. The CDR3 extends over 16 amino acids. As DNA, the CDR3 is TGTGCCATCAGTGAAAGGACAGGGTTGGGAGGAAACACCATATATTTT. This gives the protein CAISERTGLGGNTIYF.

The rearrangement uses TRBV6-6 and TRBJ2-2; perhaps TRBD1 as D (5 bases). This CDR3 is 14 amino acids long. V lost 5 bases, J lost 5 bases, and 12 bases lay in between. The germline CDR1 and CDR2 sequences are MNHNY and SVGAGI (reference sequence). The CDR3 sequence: CASSQGKRTGELFF. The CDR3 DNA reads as TGTGCCAGCAGTCAGGGCAAAAGGACCGGGGAGCTGTTTTTT.

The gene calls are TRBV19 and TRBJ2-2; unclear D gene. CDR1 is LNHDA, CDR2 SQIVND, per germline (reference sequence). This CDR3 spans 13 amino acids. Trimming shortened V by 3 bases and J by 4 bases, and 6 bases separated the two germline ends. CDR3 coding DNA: TGTGCCAGTAGTATGCAGTTCACCGGGGAGCTGTTTTTT. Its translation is CASSMQFTGELFF.

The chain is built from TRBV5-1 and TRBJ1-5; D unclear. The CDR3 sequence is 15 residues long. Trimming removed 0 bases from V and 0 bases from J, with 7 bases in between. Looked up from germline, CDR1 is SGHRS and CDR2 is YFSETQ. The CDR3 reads CASSLDFNSNQPQHF. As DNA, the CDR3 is TGCGCCAGCAGCTTGGACTTCAATAGCAATCAGCCCCAGCATTTT. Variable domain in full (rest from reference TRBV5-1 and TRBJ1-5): KAGVTQTPRYLIKTRGQQVTLSCSPISGHRSVSWYQQTPGQGLQFLFEYFSETQRNKGNFPGRFSGRQFSNSRSEMNVSTLELGDSALYLCASSLDFNSNQPQHFGDGTRLSIL.

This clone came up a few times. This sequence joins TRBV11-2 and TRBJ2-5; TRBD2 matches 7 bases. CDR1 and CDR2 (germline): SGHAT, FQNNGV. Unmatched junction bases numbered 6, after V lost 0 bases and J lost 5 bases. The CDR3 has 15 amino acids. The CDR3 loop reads CASSLDRFGGETQYF. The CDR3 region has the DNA TGTGCCAGCAGCTTAGATCGGTTCGGGGGGGAGACCCAGTACTTC.

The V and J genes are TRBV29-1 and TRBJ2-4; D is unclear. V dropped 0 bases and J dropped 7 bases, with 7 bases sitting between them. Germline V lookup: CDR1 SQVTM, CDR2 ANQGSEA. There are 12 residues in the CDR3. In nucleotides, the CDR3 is TGCAGCGTTGAAGAAGGCAGGAACATTCAGTACTTC. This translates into CSVEEGRNIQYF.

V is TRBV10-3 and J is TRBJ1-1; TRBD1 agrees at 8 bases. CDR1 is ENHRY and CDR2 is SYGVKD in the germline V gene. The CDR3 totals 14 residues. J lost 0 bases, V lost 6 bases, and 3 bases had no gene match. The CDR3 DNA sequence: TGTGCCATCAGGGACAGGGAGGTGAACACTGAAGCTTTCTTT. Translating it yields CAIRDREVNTEAFF.

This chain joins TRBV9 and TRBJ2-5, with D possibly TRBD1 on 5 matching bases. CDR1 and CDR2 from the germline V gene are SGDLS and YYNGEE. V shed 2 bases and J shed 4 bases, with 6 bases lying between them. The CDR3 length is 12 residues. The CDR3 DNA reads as TGTGCCAGCAGCGTCCAGGGAGAGACCCAGTACTTC. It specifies CASSVQGETQYF.

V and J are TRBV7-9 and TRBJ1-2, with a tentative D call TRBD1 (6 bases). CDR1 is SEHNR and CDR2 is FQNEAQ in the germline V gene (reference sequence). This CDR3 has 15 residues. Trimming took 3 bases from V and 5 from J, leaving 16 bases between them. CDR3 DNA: TGTGCCAGCAGCTTGGGGGCCGTAGTGATTTATGGCTACACCTTC. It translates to CASSLGAVVIYGYTF. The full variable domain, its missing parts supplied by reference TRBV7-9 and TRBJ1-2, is DTGVSQNPRHKITKRGQNVTFRCDPISEHNRLYWYRQTLGQGPEFLTYFQNEAQLEKSRLLSDRFSAERPKGSFSTLEIQRTEQGDSAMYLCASSLGAVVIYGYTFGSGTRLTVV.

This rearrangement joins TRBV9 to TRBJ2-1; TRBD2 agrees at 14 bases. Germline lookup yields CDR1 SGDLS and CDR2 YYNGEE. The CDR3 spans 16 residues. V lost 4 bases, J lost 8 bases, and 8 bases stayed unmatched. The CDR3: CASSLGLAGGGHEQFF. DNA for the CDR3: TGTGCCAGCAGCCTTGGACTAGCGGGAGGTGGTCATGAGCAGTTCTTC.

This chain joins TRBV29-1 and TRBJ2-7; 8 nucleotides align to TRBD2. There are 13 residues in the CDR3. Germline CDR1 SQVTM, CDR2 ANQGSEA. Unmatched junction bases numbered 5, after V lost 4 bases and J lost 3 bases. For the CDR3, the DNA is TGCAGCGTTGGAGCGGGAGAGTACTACGAGCAGTACTTC. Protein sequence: CSVGAGEYYEQYF.

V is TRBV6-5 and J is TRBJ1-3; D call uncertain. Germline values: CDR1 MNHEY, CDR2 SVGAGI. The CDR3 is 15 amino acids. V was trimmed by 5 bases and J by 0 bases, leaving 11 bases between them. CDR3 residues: CASSLSPISGNTIYF. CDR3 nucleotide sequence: TGTGCCAGCAGTCTTAGTCCGATCTCTGGAAACACCATATATTTT.